The next 13 T cell receptor beta chains were all read from a single sample in a study of blood T cell repertoires in COVID-19 (dated by TCRdb to between 2020 and 2021). Receptor libraries were prepared by the immunoSEQ multiplex PCR assay. TCRdb's version of the immuneACCESS table is confined to in-frame rearrangements and falls short of the full clone set. An unresolved V gene accounts for under half of the shortfall where checked; the remainder is of unknown origin. For this sample the table gives around 400,000 clones, of which approximately 87% were detected only once. Of the sample, about 10% falls within the top ten clones. What was sequenced was peripheral blood. The receptor source for this set is a woman between 25 and 40 years old with COVID-19, enrolled during active disease.

V gene TRBV28 combines with J gene TRBJ1-5; 7 bases are shared with TRBD1. J lost 3 bases, V lost 6 bases, and 5 bases had no gene match. The CDR3 sequence is 14 residues long. Germline lookup yields CDR1 MDHEN and CDR2 SYDVKM. CDR3 sequence: CASSIQGINQPQHF. DNA for the CDR3: TGTGCCAGCAGCATACAGGGGATCAATCAGCCCCAGCATTTT.

The chain has TRBV7-2 and TRBJ2-7, with TRBD1 matching over 8 bases. The CDR3 contains 14 residues. The trim removed 2 bases at V and 6 bases at J, leaving 6 bases unmatched. Germline values: CDR1 SGHTA, CDR2 FQGNSA. The CDR3 here is CASSLRQGQGEQYF. The CDR3, as DNA: TGTGCCAGCAGCTTAAGACAGGGGCAAGGCGAGCAGTACTTC.

The rearrangement links TRBV2 to TRBJ1-2; D perhaps matches TRBD1 (6 bases). V was shortened by 4 bases and J by 1 base, with 13 bases between the two germline ends. CDR1 and CDR2 (germline): SNHLY, FYNNEI. The CDR3 is 15 amino acids. CDR3 coding DNA: TGTGCCAGCAGTGTGGGCGCAGGGGTTAACTATGGCTACACCTTC. This translates into CASSVGAGVNYGYTF.

This clone appeared once. The chain combines TRBV9 with TRBJ1-1; D gene uncertain. The length of the CDR3 is 15 residues. CDR1 SGDLS and CDR2 YYNGEE come from the germline V gene. V lost 0 bases and J 3 bases, leaving 12 bases between the germline ends. CDR3 in amino acids: CASSVDPHSYTEAFF. The CDR3, as DNA: TGTGCCAGCAGCGTAGATCCCCACAGTTACACTGAAGCTTTCTTT.

Regarding this clone: An end of the junction does not agree with germline; a read error may underlie this. V and J are TRBV3-1 (or the pseudogene TRBV3-2) and TRBJ1-2; 12 bases fit TRBD1. Per germline, CDR1 LGHDT and CDR2 YNNKEL (reference sequence). The CDR3 has 12 amino acids. CDR3: CASSHGTGGCTF. The CDR3 nucleotides are TGTGCCAGCAGCCACGGGACAGGGGGCTGCACCTTC.

The chain links TRBV12-5 to TRBJ2-1; possibly TRBD2 for D (5 bases). The V gene's germline CDR1 is LGHNT and CDR2 FRNRAP. Trimming removed 3 bases from V and 6 bases from J, with 24 bases in between. The CDR3 has 18 amino acids. The CDR3 sequence is CASGFHGPSPFLGNEQFF. Written as DNA, the CDR3 is TGTGCTAGTGGTTTTCACGGACCTAGCCCCTTCTTAGGCAATGAGCAGTTCTTC.

The chain combines TRBV19 with TRBJ2-2; D possibly corresponds to TRBD1 (5 bases). Germline V lookup: CDR1 LNHDA, CDR2 SQIVND (reference sequence). The CDR3 consists of 15 residues. V was pared by 6 bases and J by 1 base, with 12 bases between. CDR3 amino acids: CASRGRLQNTGELFF. CDR3 nucleotide sequence: TGTGCCAGTAGGGGGCGATTACAGAACACCGGGGAGCTGTTTTTT.

CDR3 region: CASSPTSLQQFF. The DNA for the CDR3 is TGCGCCAGCAGCCCGACTAGCCTCCAGCAGTTCTTC. The gene calls are TRBV4-1 and TRBJ2-1; 7 positions agree with TRBD2. CDR1 MGHRA and CDR2 YSYEKL come from the germline V gene. The CDR3 covers 12 residues. The J segment lost 11 bases and the V segment lost 4 bases, leaving 5 bases of the junction unmatched.

The chain links TRBV28 to TRBJ1-5, with 7 bases lining up with TRBD1. The CDR3 has 15 amino acids. The V and J ends lost 8 bases and 0 bases, in that order; junction bases with no gene match: 7. CDR1 and CDR2 (germline): MDHEN, SYDVKM. CDR3 bases: TGTGCCAGCTCCCAGGACAGGAATAGCAATCAGCCCCAGCATTTT. Translation gives CASSQDRNSNQPQHF.

The chain joins TRBV29-1 to TRBJ2-7; 10 bases line up with TRBD1. The ends lost 4 bases at V and 1 base at J; junction bases unmatched: 4. Germline CDR1 and CDR2: SQVTM and ANQGSEA. The CDR3 consists of 14 residues. CDR3 DNA: TGCAGCGTTGCCGGGACAGGGGTATCCTACGAGCAGTACTTC. Encoded protein: CSVAGTGVSYEQYF.

The V call is TRBV10-1, the J call TRBJ2-1, with TRBD2 matching over 9 bases. J gave up 7 bases and V 2 bases, and 6 bases lay outside the gene matches. The CDR3 contains 15 residues. From germline, CDR1 is WNHNN and CDR2 SYGVQD (reference sequence). The CDR3 DNA sequence: TGCGCCAGCAGTGAGGTAGCGGGAGAAGGAAATGAGCAGTTCTTC. It codes for CASSEVAGEGNEQFF.

The gene calls are TRBV9 and TRBJ1-1; 8 nucleotides match TRBD1. CDR1 and CDR2 from the germline V gene are SGDLS and YYNGEE. This CDR3 region has 13 residues. J gave up 4 bases and V 3 bases, and 2 bases lay outside the gene matches. CDR3 sequence (DNA): TGTGCCAGCAGCGCCACAGGGGGCACTGAAGCTTTCTTT. As protein: CASSATGGTEAFF.

The V gene is TRBV19, the J gene TRBJ2-7; no firm D call. Deletions cut 6 bases from V and 1 base from J, with 10 bases between. The length of the CDR3 is 13 residues. The germline V gene has CDR1 LNHDA and CDR2 SQIVND (reference sequence). CDR3 sequence (DNA): TGTGCCAGTAGGTCAGTTGATTCCTACGAGCAGTACTTC. Protein product: CASRSVDSYEQYF.